This passage covers 31 T cell receptor beta chains from one sample sequenced in a study of CD8+CD57+ T cells in acquired aplastic anemia. CDR3 and TCR beta VDJ profiling relied on genomic DNA as the template. A single record per CDR3 protein comes from TCRdb applying MiXCR to the reads. The data show 200,000 or so distinct CDR3 sequences, 65% seen once. The patients chosen for sequencing had shown expansion of CD8+CD57+ cells (detected by flow cytometry). Input material: sorted CD4+, CD8+, or CD8+CD57+ T cells (not recorded which) from PBMCs. Receptors were obtained from a human donor with aplastic anemia.

The V gene is TRBV5-1, the J gene TRBJ2-7; 7 bases are shared with TRBD1. The CDR3 covers 15 residues. In germline, CDR1 is SGHRS, CDR2 YFSETQ. The trim removed 5 bases at V and 3 bases at J, leaving 11 bases unmatched. CDR3 sequence: CASRVNRGVFYEQYF. The CDR3 nucleotides read TGCGCCAGCAGGGTAAACAGGGGAGTATTCTACGAGCAGTACTTC.

The chain carries TRBV7-9 and TRBJ1-2; D is ambiguous. V lost 5 bases, J lost 0 bases, and 10 bases lay in between. Germline CDR1 and CDR2: SEHNR and FQNEAQ (reference sequence). The CDR3 is 14 amino acids. CDR3 sequence: CASSRVTANYGYTF. In DNA form, the CDR3 reads TGTGCCAGCAGCCGCGTCACAGCTAACTATGGCTACACCTTC. The full variable domain, in which reference TRBV7-9 and TRBJ1-2 provide the parts outside the CDR3, is DTGVSQNPRHKITKRGQNVTFRCDPISEHNRLYWYRQTLGQGPEFLTYFQNEAQLEKSRLLSDRFSAERPKGSFSTLEIQRTEQGDSAMYLCASSRVTANYGYTFGSGTRLTVV.

In the case of this clonotype: The junction shows a germline mismatch at one end, possibly a read error. The chain combines TRBV7-9 with TRBJ1-2, with 9 bases matching TRBD1. Germline CDR1 and CDR2: SEHNR and FQNEAQ (reference sequence). This CDR3 contains 16 residues. The CDR3 is CAGSLGDRETGYGYTF. In DNA, the CDR3 is TGTGCCGGCAGCTTAGGGGACAGGGAGACTGGCTATGGCTACACCTTC.

This CDR3 reads CSARDRGTGVYEQYF. As DNA, the CDR3 is TGCAGTGCTAGAGATAGGGGGACAGGGGTCTACGAGCAGTACTTC. This sequence joins TRBV20-1 and TRBJ2-7; 10 bases line up with TRBD1. CDR3 length equals 15 residues. V lost 0 bases to trimming and J lost 3 bases; unmatched junction nucleotides: 5. The V gene's germline CDR1 is DFQATT and CDR2 SNEGSKA (reference sequence).

There are many counts of this clonotype. The J gene is TRBJ2-3, the V gene TRBV15; TRBD2 matches at 12 bases. This CDR3 region has 20 residues. Germline loops: CDR1 LNHNV, CDR2 YYDKDF (reference sequence). V trimming: 4 bases; J trimming: 2 bases; junction bases outside the gene matches: 16. The DNA for the CDR3 is TGTGCCACCAGCATAACAATTGGACTAGCGGGGAAGGAGGTCACAGATACGCAGTATTTT. It encodes CATSITIGLAGKEVTDTQYF.

This clonotype has ten or more counts. The chain has TRBV4-1 and TRBJ2-7, with D perhaps matching TRBD1 (6 bases). CDR3 length: 16 residues. With 1 base removed from V and 3 bases from J, the gap between germline ends came to 16 bases. Germline lookup yields CDR1 MGHRA and CDR2 YSYEKL. The CDR3 here is CASSQGATGSVYEQYF. The CDR3 region has the DNA TGCGCCAGCAGCCAAGGTGCGACAGGTAGTGTCTACGAGCAGTACTTC.

A single count supports this clonotype. The chain combines TRBV7-3 with TRBJ2-2, with no clear D. Germline CDR1 is SGHTA and CDR2 is FQGTGA. V lost 3 bases and J lost 6, with 8 bases in between. The CDR3 contains 13 residues. The DNA of the CDR3 is TGTGCCAGCAGCTTGTTTCCCCCCGGGGAGCTGTTTTTT. It specifies CASSLFPPGELFF.

V is TRBV7-9 and J is TRBJ1-2; D is uncertain. Trimming cost V 5 bases and J 8 bases, with 18 bases left between them. CDR1 is SEHNR, CDR2 FQNEAQ, per germline (reference sequence). This CDR3 contains 14 residues. CDR3 nucleotide sequence: TGTGCCAGCAGCCCCCAAGCCGGGTACGCAGGCTACACCTTC. Translation: CASSPQAGYAGYTF.

A few counts support this clonotype. The J gene is TRBJ2-5, the V gene TRBV20-1, with D unclear. The CDR3 is 14 amino acids. Germline V gene lookup returns CDR1 DFQATT and CDR2 SNEGSKA (reference sequence). V gave up 6 bases and J gave up 4 bases, with 18 bases separating them. The CDR3 DNA reads as TGCAGTGCGCCAAATCCACGAAGGTCAGAGACCCAGTACTTC. Residues: CSAPNPRRSETQYF.

The chain combines TRBV7-2 with TRBJ2-7, with a weak D call TRBD2 (5 bases). CDR1 is SGHTA and CDR2 is FQGNSA in the germline V gene. V was clipped by 0 bases and J by 12 bases, with 15 bases between them. This CDR3 spans 13 amino acids. CDR3 in amino acids: CASSLALDEGSYF. CDR3 nucleotide sequence: TGTGCCAGCAGCTTAGCTCTCGACGAGGGTTCGTACTTC.

The chain carries TRBV29-1 and TRBJ2-5; the match to TRBD2 covers 14 bases. Germline V CDR1 and CDR2: SQVTM, ANQGSEA. Trimming cost V 5 bases and J 5 bases; bases outside gene matches: 1. The CDR3 runs 13 residues. The CDR3 bases are TGCAGCGTTCGGACTAGCGGGGGGGAGACCCAGTACTTC. Translating it yields CSVRTSGGETQYF.

The V call is TRBV7-2, the J call TRBJ2-3, with 8 bases identical to TRBD2. Germline values: CDR1 SGHTA, CDR2 FQGNSA. The CDR3 runs to 17 residues. V shed 2 bases and J 1 base; nucleotides not matched to a gene: 8. The CDR3 is CASSLRWGLGGTDTQYF. The DNA for the CDR3 is TGTGCCAGCAGCTTAAGGTGGGGACTAGGGGGCACAGATACGCAGTATTTT.

A few counts support this clonotype. The V gene is TRBV5-6, the J gene TRBJ2-3; the D is unclear. V was cut by 4 bases and J by 2 bases, with 5 bases left in between. This CDR3 comprises 12 residues. In germline, CDR1 is SGHDT, CDR2 YYEEEE. CDR3 nucleotides: TGTGCCAGCAGCGAACACACAGATACGCAGTATTTT. Translated: CASSEHTDTQYF.

The rearrangement links TRBV2 to TRBJ2-7, with D perhaps TRBD2 (6 bases). V shed 2 bases and J shed 5 bases, with 13 bases lying between them. This CDR3 region has 14 residues. Germline CDR1 reads SNHLY; CDR2 reads FYNNEI. CDR3 sequence (DNA): TGTGCCAGCAGTGAAAGGCAGGGAGGCCACGAGCAGTACTTC. It translates to CASSERQGGHEQYF.

The sample holds one count of this clonotype. V is TRBV10-2 and J is TRBJ1-2; D perhaps matches TRBD1 (5 bases). The CDR3 consists of 11 residues. Germline V gives CDR1 WSHSY, CDR2 SAAADI. V was shortened by 3 bases and J by 6 bases, with 5 bases between the two germline ends. The CDR3 nucleotides read TGCGCCAGCAGTGACAGGGATGGCTACACCTTC. Protein: CASSDRDGYTF.

V and J are TRBV29-1 and TRBJ2-7; no definite D call. V was pared by 5 bases and J by 0 bases, with 11 bases between. There are 13 residues in the CDR3. Germline V CDR1 and CDR2: SQVTM, ANQGSEA. Here the CDR3 reads CSVLGSYSYEQYF. CDR3 coding DNA: TGCAGCGTTCTGGGCTCCTACTCCTACGAGCAGTACTTC.

J is TRBJ2-3 and V is TRBV19; TRBD2 matches at 10 bases. CDR1 and CDR2 (germline): LNHDA, SQIVND (reference sequence). After removal of 6 bases from V and 5 bases from J, the junction contained 14 bases not matched to a gene. The CDR3 spans 17 residues. The CDR3 DNA reads as TGTGCCAGTAGCGACCCCCGGGCTAGCGGGAGTCAAGATACGCAGTATTTT. Translated, it gives CASSDPRASGSQDTQYF.

The rearrangement joins TRBV10-3 to TRBJ2-7, with 9 bases that match TRBD1. Losses at the gene ends were 8 bases for V and 6 bases for J; bases not matched to a gene: 5. The germline CDR1 and CDR2 sequences are ENHRY and SYGVKD. This CDR3 contains 12 residues. The CDR3 sequence is CAIRDRALEQYF. The CDR3 DNA is TGTGCCATCCGGGACAGGGCCCTCGAGCAGTACTTC.

This clonotype is a singleton in its sample. This chain connects TRBV7-2 to TRBJ2-3; D remains ambiguous. The V end was cut by 6 bases, the J end by 4 bases, with 8 bases between. The germline V gene has CDR1 SGHTA and CDR2 FQGNSA. CDR3 length: 12 amino acids. CDR3 protein: CASRFYSDTQYF. The CDR3 region has the DNA TGTGCCAGCAGGTTTTATTCAGATACGCAGTATTTT. The full variable domain, rest sourced from reference TRBV7-2 and TRBJ2-3, is GAGVSQSPSNKVTEKGKDVELRCDPISGHTALYWYRQSLGQGLEFLIYFQGNSAPDKSGLPSDRFSAERTGGSVSTLTIQRTQQEDSAVYLCASRFYSDTQYFGPGTRLTVL.

The V call is TRBV19, the J call TRBJ2-4, with D possibly being TRBD1 (5 bases). The CDR3 runs to 13 residues. The V end was cut by 0 bases, the J end by 11 bases, with 11 bases between. CDR1 LNHDA and CDR2 SQIVND come from the germline V gene (reference sequence). In nucleotides, the CDR3 is TGTGCCAGTAGTATAGATGGCAGGGCCTTTCAGTACTTC. It specifies CASSIDGRAFQYF.

This chain uses TRBV7-9 with TRBJ2-2; no reliable D call. Germline CDR1 reads SEHNR; CDR2 reads FQNEAQ (reference sequence). V gave up 5 bases and J gave up 0 bases, with 7 bases separating them. This CDR3 spans 14 amino acids. The CDR3 region has the DNA TGTGCCAGCAGCCCTGTTACGAACACCGGGGAGCTGTTTTTT. Protein sequence: CASSPVTNTGELFF.

This clonotype was observed a handful of times. The rearrangement links TRBV29-1 to TRBJ1-1, with 7 bases aligning to TRBD1. The germline CDR1 and CDR2 sequences are SQVTM and ANQGSEA. After removal of 1 base from V and 4 bases from J, the junction contained 3 bases not matched to a gene. This CDR3 region has 13 residues. The CDR3 coding sequence is TGCAGCGTTGAAGCGGCAGGGGGCACTGAAGCTTTCTTT. This translates into CSVEAAGGTEAFF.

V is TRBV24-1 and J is TRBJ2-2; D is perhaps TRBD1 (5 bases). Germline assignment: CDR1 KGHDR and CDR2 SFDVKD. With 4 bases removed from V and 0 bases from J, the gap between germline ends came to 8 bases. The CDR3 extends over 15 amino acids. CDR3 DNA: TGTGCCACCAGTGACAGCAGGGCGAACACCGGGGAGCTGTTTTTT. Protein: CATSDSRANTGELFF.

With respect to this clonotype: The junction differs from germline at one of its ends, possibly a read error. The chain uses TRBV7-2 and TRBJ1-5; D perhaps matches TRBD1 (5 bases). Germline V lookup: CDR1 SGHTA, CDR2 FQGNSA. CDR3 length: 13 amino acids. CDR3 in amino acids: CASSWTQDQPQHF. The CDR3 bases are TGTGCCAGCAGCTGGACACAGGATCAGCCTCAGCATTTT.

The chain combines TRBV5-4 with TRBJ2-6; D is undetermined. CDR1 and CDR2 from the germline V gene are SGHNT and YYREEE (reference sequence). With 5 bases removed from V and 0 bases from J, the gap between germline ends came to 3 bases. The CDR3 sequence is 13 residues long. In DNA, the CDR3 is TGTGCCAGCAGTACCTCTGGGGCCAACGTCCTGACTTTC. It is translated as CASSTSGANVLTF.

The CDR3 DNA follows: TGTGCCAGCAGTGAATATTCGGCGCCCACAGATACGCAGTATTTT. Encoded protein: CASSEYSAPTDTQYF. J is TRBJ2-3 and V is TRBV25-1; D unresolved. Germline CDR1 reads MGHDK; CDR2 reads SYGVNS. Between the trimmed V and J ends, which lost 0 bases and 2 bases, there was a span of 9 bases. This CDR3 is 15 amino acids long.

The genes are TRBV20-1 and TRBJ2-7; 7 bases map to TRBD1. With 5 bases clipped from V and 3 bases from J, the junction kept 7 bases outside the gene matches. This CDR3 contains 13 residues. Germline V lookup: CDR1 DFQATT, CDR2 SNEGSKA (reference sequence). The CDR3 spells CSARGQRNYEQYF. CDR3 DNA: TGCAGTGCTCGGGGACAGAGGAACTACGAGCAGTACTTC.

This clonotype was detected only once. The gene calls are TRBV25-1 and TRBJ1-2; D gene ambiguous. Germline V gene data show CDR1 as MGHDK and CDR2 as SYGVNS. The V gene lost 2 bases and the J gene lost 5 bases, with 6 bases spanning the gap. This CDR3 is 12 amino acids long. The CDR3 reads CASSEPPYGYTF. The CDR3, as DNA: TGTGCCAGCAGTGAACCCCCGTATGGCTACACCTTC.

In its sample, this clonotype was seen once. The genes are TRBV6-5 and TRBJ2-7; maybe TRBD1 (5 bases). With 6 bases removed from V and 3 bases from J, the gap between germline ends came to 12 bases. This CDR3 is built from 13 residues. The V gene's germline CDR1 is MNHEY and CDR2 SVGAGI. CDR3 bases: TGTGCCAGCAGGTCGTCCCAGGGCTACGAGCAGTACTTC. It is translated as CASRSSQGYEQYF.

The J gene is TRBJ1-5, the V gene TRBV7-2, with D unresolved. With 5 bases removed from V and 3 bases from J, the gap between germline ends came to 14 bases. Germline V gene lookup returns CDR1 SGHTA and CDR2 FQGNSA. There are 15 residues in the CDR3. The DNA for the CDR3 is TGTGCCAGCAGCCTTAGGATCGGATTCAATCAGCCCCAGCATTTT. It is translated as CASSLRIGFNQPQHF.

This rearrangement joins TRBV20-1 to TRBJ1-2, with a weak D call TRBD1 (6 bases). Trimming pared 3 bases from V and 0 bases from J, leaving 11 bases between. Germline CDR1 and CDR2: DFQATT and SNEGSKA (reference sequence). The CDR3 length is 14 residues. The CDR3 DNA sequence: TGCAGTGCTAGCAGACAGGAAACTAACTATGGCTACACCTTC. Translating it yields CSASRQETNYGYTF.